Presented here are 23 T cell receptor beta chains from one specimen sequenced in a study of post-analysis software for immune sequencing data. Antigens for these TCRs are unknown. Study results and limitations: Controls had lower frequencies than patients of a handful of TRBV segments, which included TRBV5-6, TRBV5-1 and TRBV20-1.

Unique molecular identifiers had been added to the TCR beta cDNA libraries. Via MiXCR, TCRdb re-called the PCR reads, giving one row per CDR3 protein. The sample holds about 200,000 distinct CDR3 sequences; approximately 28% are singletons and the top ten take about 3.4%. Sequences were obtained from blood. The origin of the receptors is a girl between 2 and 17 years old with multiple sclerosis.

This clonotype was seen ten or more times. V gene TRBV6-5 combines with J gene TRBJ1-2; D gene ambiguous. In germline, CDR1 is MNHEY, CDR2 SVGAGI. V lost 2 bases and J 5 bases, leaving 3 bases between the germline ends. The CDR3 is 11 amino acids. CDR3 sequence reads: CASSYGYGYTF. The CDR3 DNA is TGTGCCAGCAGTTACGGTTATGGCTACACCTTC.

A few counts support this clonotype. The V and J genes are TRBV18 and TRBJ2-7, with D possibly TRBD2 on 5 matching bases. Trimming left V 6 bases short and J 7 bases short, with 10 bases between. CDR3 length: 11 residues. The germline V gene has CDR1 KGHSH and CDR2 LQKENI. This CDR3 is CASSRSGEQYF. The CDR3 region has the DNA TGTGCCAGCTCGAGGTCGGGGGAGCAGTACTTC.

The V and J genes are TRBV6-2 or TRBV6-3 and TRBJ2-4; a possible D gene is TRBD1 (5 bases). TRBJ2-7 explains the end of the DNA better; the J call may be wrong. Germline V gives CDR1 MNHEY, CDR2 SVGEGT. The CDR3 consists of 14 residues. CDR3 sequence: CASSCVDTTYEQYF. As DNA, the CDR3 is TGTGCCAGCAGTTGCGTGGACACCACCTACGAGCAGTACTTC.

This clonotype was observed at least ten times. This chain joins TRBV6-2 or TRBV6-3 and TRBJ2-3; TRBD1 matches at 11 bases. Germline CDR1 is MNHEY and CDR2 is SVGEGT. The V gene end was trimmed by 5 bases and the J gene end by 6 bases; junction bases not matched to a gene: 13. This CDR3 is built from 17 residues. The CDR3 region is CASSPRDRGGRGDTQYF. The CDR3 bases are TGTGCCAGCAGTCCCCGGGACAGGGGGGGAAGAGGGGATACGCAGTATTTT.

This clonotype appeared many times. The chain couples TRBV20-1 to TRBJ2-3; 10 bases match TRBD2. J gave up 11 bases and V 0 bases, and 8 bases lay outside the gene matches. Germline V lookup: CDR1 DFQATT, CDR2 SNEGSKA (reference sequence). This CDR3 has 14 residues. In DNA form, the CDR3 reads TGCAGTGCTAGAGAACGGCTAGCGGGGGTGTGGCAGTATTTT. This encodes CSARERLAGVWQYF.

As concerns this clonotype: This sequence may be a read error, since a much larger clone differs from it by one base. This chain joins TRBV7-8 and TRBJ2-3, with 11 bases fitting TRBD2. From germline, CDR1 is SGHVS and CDR2 FQNEAQ. The CDR3 totals 16 residues. The CDR3 spells CASSPPTSGKTDTRYF. The CDR3 coding sequence is TGTGCCAGCAGCCCCCCGACTAGCGGGAAAACAGATACGCGGTATTTT.

This clonotype occurred many times. The J gene is TRBJ2-7, the V gene TRBV7-9; perhaps TRBD1 as D (6 bases). Germline CDR1 and CDR2: SEHNR and FQNEAQ (reference sequence). CDR3 length equals 15 residues. The germline V and J ends were trimmed by 3 bases and 5 bases, with 17 bases remaining between them. In DNA form, the CDR3 reads TGTGCCAGCAGCTTGATCGGAACAGGGTATGACGAGCAGTACTTC. It specifies CASSLIGTGYDEQYF.

This clonotype has a count of ten or more. The chain couples TRBV29-1 to TRBJ2-1; TRBD2 matches 11 bases. This CDR3 contains 13 residues. V dropped 4 bases and J dropped 6; count of bases not matched to a gene: 2. Germline CDR1 is SQVTM and CDR2 is ANQGSEA. This chain's CDR3 is CSVGGLAGNEQFF. CDR3 coding DNA: TGCAGCGTTGGAGGACTAGCGGGCAATGAGCAGTTCTTC.

This clonotype was observed once. The genes are TRBV18 and TRBJ2-3; D call uncertain. Between the trimmed V and J ends, which lost 4 bases and 5 bases, there was a span of 16 bases. This CDR3 is 15 amino acids long. Per germline, CDR1 KGHSH and CDR2 LQKENI. The chain's CDR3 is CASSRPGSVEDTQYF. In nucleotides, the CDR3 is TGTGCCAGCTCACGTCCCGGTTCAGTCGAAGATACGCAGTATTTT. The whole variable domain, remainder taken from reference TRBV18 and TRBJ2-3, is NAGVMQNPRHLVRRRGQEARLRCSPMKGHSHVYWYRQLPEEGLKFMVYLQKENIIDESGMPKERFSAEFPKEGPSILRIQQVVRGDSAAYFCASSRPGSVEDTQYFGPGTRLTVL.

This sequence joins TRBV7-9 and TRBJ2-7; maybe TRBD2 (5 bases). V was pared by 3 bases and J by 1 base, with 13 bases between. CDR1 SEHNR and CDR2 FQNEAQ come from the germline V gene (reference sequence). The CDR3 length is 15 residues. This chain's CDR3 is CASSFSSGTSYEQYF. As DNA, the CDR3 is TGTGCCAGCAGCTTTTCCAGCGGAACGTCCTACGAGCAGTACTTC.

This clonotype came up many times. This sequence joins TRBV9 and TRBJ2-1, with 9 bases lining up with TRBD2. V lost 4 bases to trimming and J lost 3 bases; unmatched junction nucleotides: 8. The CDR3 is 16 residues long. CDR1 SGDLS and CDR2 YYNGEE come from the germline V gene. CDR3 sequence reads: CASSFHSGSLYNEQFF. CDR3 in DNA: TGTGCCAGCAGCTTTCATAGCGGGAGCCTCTACAATGAGCAGTTCTTC.

This clonotype has at least ten counts. The V and J genes are TRBV4-2 and TRBJ1-4, with D maybe TRBD1 (5 bases). CDR1 LGHNA and CDR2 YNFKEQ come from the germline V gene. The CDR3 is 15 residues long. With 0 bases removed from V and 8 bases from J, the gap between germline ends came to 13 bases. This chain's CDR3 is CASSQDRTSREKLFF. The CDR3 nucleotides read TGTGCCAGCAGCCAAGATAGGACATCTCGCGAAAAACTGTTTTTT.

Remarks on this clonotype: A much larger clone differs from this one at a single base, so this may be a read error. The CDR3 coding sequence is TGTGCCAGCAGTGACCGTTTCCACAATGGGCAGTTCTTC. Its translation: CASSDRFHNGQFF. This chain uses TRBV25-1 with TRBJ2-1; D call uncertain. Germline lookup yields CDR1 MGHDK and CDR2 SYGVNS. The CDR3 has 13 residues.

This clonotype was counted at least ten times. The chain employs TRBV5-1 and TRBJ2-1; 13 bases map to TRBD2. CDR3 length: 18 residues. The V segment lost 9 bases and the J segment 2 bases; nucleotides outside the gene matches: 14. Per germline, CDR1 SGHRS and CDR2 YFSETQ. The CDR3 DNA follows: TGCGCCACCACGGGACTAGCGGGGCCCTTACTCCCCTACAATGAGCAGTTCTTC. Its translation is CATTGLAGPLLPYNEQFF.

In this sample, this clonotype turned up many times. This chain joins TRBV5-6 and TRBJ1-2, with D possibly being TRBD1 (6 bases). The CDR3 is 15 residues long. Trimming left V 1 base short and J 6 bases short, with 16 bases between. The germline CDR1 and CDR2 sequences are SGHDT and YYEEEE. The CDR3 nucleotides read TGTGCCAGCAGCTTGCGGGTCGGGGGGCGTAATGGCTACACCTTC. Its translation: CASSLRVGGRNGYTF.

A remark on this clonotype: A much bigger clone sits one base away, suggesting this may be a read error. This chain links TRBV20-1 with TRBJ1-2, with D uncertain. V gave up 5 bases and J gave up 7 bases, with 14 bases separating them. This CDR3 comprises 12 residues. CDR1 is DFQATT, CDR2 SNEGSKA, per germline (reference sequence). CDR3 DNA: TGCAGTGCTGGCGATGGGTTTGGTGGCTACACCTTC. Translated, it gives CSAGDGFGGYTF.

The table lists this clonotype with many counts. The CDR3 region has the DNA TGTGCCAGCAGCTTAACGGGAGGGAACGGCTACGAGCAGTACTTC. It is translated as CASSLTGGNGYEQYF. The V gene is TRBV7-3, the J gene TRBJ2-7; 7 nucleotides agree with TRBD2. The CDR3 runs 15 residues. Looked up from germline, CDR1 is SGHTA and CDR2 is FQGTGA. V trimming: 0 bases; J trimming: 3 bases; junction bases outside the gene matches: 5.

This clonotype was counted many times. This rearrangement joins TRBV12-3 or TRBV12-4 to TRBJ1-2, with a possible D match to TRBD1 (5 bases). The V and J ends lost 7 bases and 6 bases respectively, with 15 bases between them. The CDR3 is 13 amino acids. The CDR3 coding sequence is TGTGCCAGCACTCGGGTAATGGGGGATGGCTACACCTTC. The encoded protein is CASTRVMGDGYTF.

Many counts were recorded for this clonotype. The rearrangement joins TRBV28 to TRBJ2-1; 7 nucleotides match TRBD2. J gave up 1 base and V 1 base, and 4 bases lay outside the gene matches. Germline assignment: CDR1 MDHEN and CDR2 SYDVKM. The CDR3 has 16 residues. The CDR3 bases are TGTGCCAGCAGTTTATTTCCGGGAGGATCCTACAATGAGCAGTTCTTC. Its protein is CASSLFPGGSYNEQFF.

In the case of this clonotype: With a much larger clone just one base away, this may be a read error. The rearrangement joins TRBV15 to TRBJ2-1; D is possibly TRBD1 (7 bases). Germline CDR1 LNHNV, CDR2 YYDKDF (reference sequence). The CDR3 consists of 18 residues. The CDR3 is CATSRDPRGVLSYNEQIF. The CDR3 DNA follows: TGTGCCACCAGCAGAGACCCCAGGGGGGTCCTCTCCTACAATGAGCAGATCTTC.

This clonotype was seen many times. This chain uses TRBV5-1 with TRBJ2-7; TRBD1 aligns across 8 bases. V was clipped by 4 bases and J by 1 base; unmatched bases: 13. The CDR3 loop spans 17 amino acids. Looked up from germline, CDR1 is SGHRS and CDR2 is YFSETQ. The CDR3 spells CASSLDFRDRQSYEQYF. DNA for the CDR3: TGCGCCAGCAGCCTAGACTTCCGGGACAGGCAATCCTACGAGCAGTACTTC.

This clonotype was seen a handful of times. V is TRBV27 and J is TRBJ2-7; possible D gene TRBD2, 6 bases. The V end lost 7 bases, the J end lost 6 bases, and 19 bases lay between the germline ends. Per germline, CDR1 MNHEY and CDR2 SMNVEV (reference sequence). The CDR3 sequence is 14 residues long. CDR3: CASTQTGSSGEQYF. In nucleotides, the CDR3 is TGTGCCAGCACCCAAACCGGGAGCTCCGGCGAGCAGTACTTC.

This clonotype has a count of ten or more. The CDR3 DNA follows: TGTGCCAGCACCATGACGGGACGGCAACAGTACTTC. It specifies CASTMTGRQQYF. The chain recombines TRBV12-3 or TRBV12-4 with TRBJ2-7, with D possibly called TRBD1 or TRBD2 (5 bases each). The CDR3 covers 12 residues. Trimming pared 7 bases from V and 10 bases from J, leaving 17 bases between.